The T cell receptor (beta chain) under discussion was sequenced for a study of blood T cell repertoires in COVID-19. Whole-study context: The origin of the acute and convalescent COVID-19 samples was the United States, Italy and Spain.

The participants were between about 18 and 90 years old and came from 24 US areas. TCRdb's copy holds only in-frame clones and misses some; the assay was immunoSEQ multiplex PCR. The profile shows approximately 300,000 clones, roughly nine tenths of them singletons. The CDR3 is 14 residues long. Trimming shortened V by 4 bases and J by 5 bases, and 12 bases separated the two germline ends. Germline loops: CDR1 MNHEY, CDR2 SMNVEV (reference sequence). This TCR was sampled from a woman in her thirties who had recovered from COVID-19. The rearrangement joins TRBV27 to TRBJ1-5, with D possibly matching TRBD1 (5 bases). Sequencing input: PBMCs or T cells enriched from blood (not recorded which). The CDR3: CASSSTLTDQPQHF. The DNA for the CDR3 is TGTGCCAGCAGTTCGACCCTGACAGATCAGCCCCAGCATTTT.